The entry below gives a single T cell receptor (beta chain) sequence along with its context. The antigen is unknown. During its preparation, the TCRbeta library received unique molecular identifiers. TCRdb redid the calling of the PCR reads with MiXCR, one entry per CDR3 protein. The sample lists about 20,000 distinct CDR3 sequences, over 10% seen once, with over 30% in the top ten. The data were obtained in a study of T-cell reconstitution after alpha-beta-depleted transplantation in children. Overall study results and limits: Surviving recipient T cells and thymic progenitors produced the high day-60 TCRbeta diversity seen in some patients. In patients about two months after transplant, alpha-beta T cells reportedly arose from several hundred expanded graft clones. From newly produced T cells came most of the T-cell counts and diversity one year after transplant.

The CDR3 consists of 14 residues. The germline CDR1 and CDR2 sequences are SGHTA and FQGNSA. V was clipped by 1 base and J by 3 bases, with 7 bases between them. The sample in question was PBMCs, mostly from graft donor cells, obtained 60 days after TCRalphabeta/CD19-depleted stem cell transplant. The source of this sequence is a female patient younger than 10 who had a stem cell transplant for congenital amegakaryocytic thrombocytopenia, so the T cells may come from the graft donor. The V call is TRBV7-2, the J call TRBJ1-5, with D perhaps matching TRBD1 (5 bases). CDR3 residues: CASSLGTHNQPQHF. CDR3 bases: TGTGCCAGCAGCTTAGGGACACACAATCAGCCCCAGCATTTT.